One and the same sample provided the 24 T cell receptor beta chains below, sequenced in a study of blood T cell repertoires in COVID-19. Using immunoSEQ multiplex PCR, the repertoire was profiled, and TCRdb retains in-frame clones only, with some absent. Of approximately 260,000 clones detected, 70% to 90% appear once; the ten largest clones hold approximately 11%. Source material: peripheral blood. The receptors here all came from a woman in her sixties or seventies with acute or convalescent COVID-19.

The rearrangement uses TRBV7-6 and TRBJ1-4; the match to TRBD1 covers 7 bases. The V segment lost 1 base and the J segment 4 bases; nucleotides outside the gene matches: 9. The CDR3 is 17 amino acids. In germline, CDR1 is SGHVS, CDR2 FNYEAQ. CDR3 protein: CASSLGSGTAFNEKLFF. As DNA, the CDR3 is TGTGCCAGCAGCTTAGGGTCGGGGACAGCTTTTAATGAAAAACTGTTTTTT.

Turning to this clone: The same CDR3 also results from other DNA sequences found in this sample. This chain connects TRBV2 to TRBJ1-2; the D gene is possibly TRBD1 (5 bases). The V gene lost 5 bases and the J gene lost 4 bases, with 8 bases spanning the gap. Germline CDR1 reads SNHLY; CDR2 reads FYNNEI. The CDR3 runs to 12 residues. CDR3 region: CASSRGGYGYTF. The CDR3 DNA sequence: TGTGCCAGCAGTCGGGGGGGCTATGGCTACACCTTC.

This clone was seen just once. The chain's CDR3 is CASSLGAGTNEKLFF. As DNA, the CDR3 is TGTGCCAGCAGCTTGGGAGCGGGAACTAATGAAAAACTGTTTTTT. J is TRBJ1-4 and V is TRBV5-4; D uncertain. The germline gives CDR1 SGHNT, CDR2 YYREEE (reference sequence). This CDR3 has 15 residues. V lost 0 bases and J lost 1, with 7 bases in between.

The chain couples TRBV11-2 to TRBJ2-3, with TRBD2 matching 13 bases. Germline values: CDR1 SGHAT, CDR2 FQNNGV. With 1 base clipped from V and 3 bases from J, the junction kept 4 bases outside the gene matches. This CDR3 contains 17 residues. CDR3 residues: CASSLGLAGGPTDTQYF. CDR3 in DNA: TGTGCCAGCAGCTTAGGACTAGCGGGGGGCCCTACAGATACGCAGTATTTT.

This clone was observed a few times. The V call is TRBV15, the J call TRBJ2-5, with TRBD2 identical over 8 bases. This CDR3 is built from 18 residues. The germline V gene has CDR1 LNHNV and CDR2 YYDKDF (reference sequence). The V gene end was trimmed by 5 bases and the J gene end by 5 bases; junction bases not matched to a gene: 19. This CDR3 reads CATSSGHGTRPRLETQYF. The CDR3 DNA follows: TGTGCCACCAGCTCAGGGCACGGGACTAGACCGCGGCTGGAGACCCAGTACTTC.

The chain uses TRBV25-1 and TRBJ1-4; 8 bases align to TRBD1. Trimming at V came to 1 base and at J to 8 bases, leaving 6 bases not matched to a gene. CDR3 length: 15 residues. Germline V gene data show CDR1 as MGHDK and CDR2 as SYGVNS. The DNA for the CDR3 is TGTGCCAGCAGTGAATCCGGGACAGGAGGGGAAAAACTGTTTTTT. It yields the protein CASSESGTGGEKLFF.

Written as DNA, the CDR3 is TGTGCCAGCAGCTCCTACAGCCAGCAAGAGACCCAGTACTTC. It is translated as CASSSYSQQETQYF. V usage is TRBV9 and J usage is TRBJ2-5; D is undetermined. V was clipped by 4 bases and J by 2 bases, with 12 bases between them. Germline values: CDR1 SGDLS, CDR2 YYNGEE. The CDR3 runs to 14 residues.

This chain links TRBV3-1 (or the pseudogene TRBV3-2) with TRBJ2-1, with D tentatively TRBD2 (5 bases). Germline lookup yields CDR1 LGHDT and CDR2 YNNKEL (reference sequence). The CDR3 has 15 residues. V gave up 1 base and J gave up 6 bases, with 13 bases separating them. The CDR3 coding sequence is TGTGCCAGCAGCCAAGGGACGCTCGGAGGCAATGAGCAGTTCTTC. Amino acids: CASSQGTLGGNEQFF.

The chain joins TRBV7-8 to TRBJ1-1; D perhaps matches TRBD1 (5 bases). The CDR3 loop spans 12 amino acids. Trimming pared 5 bases from V and 8 bases from J, leaving 12 bases between. Germline CDR1 SGHVS, CDR2 FQNEAQ. The CDR3 DNA follows: TGTGCCAGCAGCCGCGCGGGGACGGAAGCTTTCTTT. This gives the protein CASSRAGTEAFF.

This rearrangement joins TRBV28 to TRBJ2-7; D perhaps matches TRBD1 (6 bases). The CDR3 loop spans 14 amino acids. Germline CDR1 and CDR2: MDHEN and SYDVKM. V was clipped by 3 bases and J by 0 bases, with 9 bases between them. In DNA form, the CDR3 reads TGTGCCAGCAGTTTTACAGGGAGCTCCTACGAGCAGTACTTC. As protein: CASSFTGSSYEQYF.

This chain joins TRBV7-7 and TRBJ2-2; 7 bases align to TRBD2. J was trimmed by 2 bases and V by 3 bases; bases with no gene match: 6. The CDR3 is 16 amino acids. Germline CDR1 reads SSHAT; CDR2 reads FNYEAQ (reference sequence). The CDR3 bases are TGTGCCAGCAGCTTCGGGCTAGCGGTAAACACCGGGGAGCTGTTTTTT. Its protein is CASSFGLAVNTGELFF.

The CDR3 bases are TGTGCCAGCAGTGCCCAAGATAAACAGAATGGCTACACCTTC. This translates into CASSAQDKQNGYTF. The V gene is TRBV2, the J gene TRBJ1-2; no reliable D call. Trimming removed 4 bases at V and 6 bases at J, with 15 bases between. Per germline, CDR1 SNHLY and CDR2 FYNNEI. The CDR3 runs 14 residues.

The gene calls are TRBV2 and TRBJ1-6; 7 positions agree with TRBD1. CDR1 SNHLY and CDR2 FYNNEI come from the germline V gene. The CDR3 has 16 amino acids. V was clipped by 5 bases and J by 6 bases; unmatched bases: 10. The DNA for the CDR3 is TGTGCCAGCAGTATTACCGGGACAGCAATTAATTCACCCCTCCACTTT. Translated: CASSITGTAINSPLHF.

The chain recombines TRBV30 with TRBJ2-1; TRBD1 might be the D (5 bases). This CDR3 has 15 amino acids. Germline values: CDR1 GTSNPN, CDR2 SVGIG (reference sequence). V was clipped by 4 bases and J by 0 bases, with 13 bases between them. CDR3 nucleotides: TGTGCCTGGACCGTTAGAAGGGGCTCCTACAATGAGCAGTTCTTC. Residues: CAWTVRRGSYNEQFF.

The chain recombines TRBV3-1 (or the pseudogene TRBV3-2) with TRBJ1-1; D is unresolved. Germline V lookup: CDR1 LGHDT, CDR2 YNNKEL (reference sequence). The CDR3 consists of 13 residues. The V end lost 4 bases, the J end lost 3 bases, and 9 bases lay between the germline ends. The CDR3 region has the DNA TGTGCCAGCAGCCCCGATAGCGACACTGAAGCTTTCTTT. It translates to CASSPDSDTEAFF.

With respect to this clone: One end of the junction does not line up with germline, which may come from a read error. The chain couples TRBV7-7 to TRBJ1-5; no firm D call. CDR1 is SSHAT and CDR2 is FNYEAQ in the germline V gene (reference sequence). The CDR3 runs 13 residues. CDR3 region: CASSLAPDQPQHF. DNA for the CDR3: TGTGCTAGCAGCTTAGCGCCGGATCAGCCCCAGCATTTT.

The genes are TRBV29-1 and TRBJ1-2; D is possibly TRBD1 (5 bases). V lost 0 bases to trimming and J lost 5 bases, with 10 bases between them. This CDR3 contains 13 residues. Germline values: CDR1 SQVTM, CDR2 ANQGSEA. CDR3 bases: TGCAGCGTTGAAGATCGGCCAGGGTATGGCTACACCTTC. Amino acid sequence: CSVEDRPGYGYTF.

This clone appeared a few times. The chain has TRBV6-5 and TRBJ1-2; tentatively, D is TRBD1 (6 bases). The ends were cut back, 6 bases at V and 5 bases at J, with 13 bases in the middle. Germline assignment: CDR1 MNHEY and CDR2 SVGAGI. There are 13 residues in the CDR3. The CDR3 nucleotides read TGTGCCAGCAGCCCCGGACAGCATTATGGCTACACCTTC. This sequence encodes CASSPGQHYGYTF.

V and J are TRBV2 and TRBJ1-3; TRBD1 might be the D (6 bases). V lost 4 bases, J lost 0 bases, and 7 bases lay in between. Germline V CDR1 and CDR2: SNHLY, FYNNEI. The length of the CDR3 is 14 residues. The CDR3: CASSARGSGNTIYF. The CDR3 DNA reads as TGTGCCAGCAGTGCCAGGGGCTCTGGAAACACCATATATTTT.

The chain combines TRBV7-3 with TRBJ2-3; TRBD2 matches 10 bases. The CDR3 has 17 residues. Germline CDR1 is SGHTA and CDR2 is FQGTGA. J gave up 7 bases and V 0 bases, and 10 bases lay outside the gene matches. CDR3 DNA sequence: TGTGCCAGCAGCTTAACCGGATTAGCGGGGGGTAGTAATACGCAGTATTTT. This translates into CASSLTGLAGGSNTQYF.

This chain links TRBV5-1 with TRBJ2-7, with D possibly TRBD1 on 6 matching bases. This CDR3 spans 12 amino acids. From germline, CDR1 is SGHRS and CDR2 YFSETQ. The V gene lost 4 bases and the J gene lost 6 bases, with 11 bases spanning the gap. CDR3 amino acids: CASSIDRSEQYF. Here the CDR3 DNA reads TGCGCCAGCAGCATCGACAGGTCCGAGCAGTACTTC.

The chain has TRBV11-2 and TRBJ2-1; D not certain. V lost 5 bases and J 6 bases, leaving 11 bases between the germline ends. The CDR3 runs 13 residues. Germline CDR1 and CDR2: SGHAT and FQNNGV. CDR3 DNA: TGTGCCAGCAGCACCATTCGGAGCAATGAGCAGTTCTTC. Protein: CASSTIRSNEQFF.

The V gene is TRBV29-1, the J gene TRBJ1-2; the match to TRBD1 covers 8 bases. Germline V gene sequence: CDR1 SQVTM, CDR2 ANQGSEA. This CDR3 contains 15 residues. The V and J ends lost 4 bases and 6 bases, in that order; junction bases with no gene match: 13. The CDR3 sequence is CSVGNRQGALDGYTF. The CDR3 nucleotides are TGCAGCGTTGGGAATCGGCAGGGGGCGCTTGATGGCTACACCTTC.

V is TRBV7-2 and J is TRBJ2-5; D may be TRBD1 (6 bases). Looked up from germline, CDR1 is SGHTA and CDR2 is FQGNSA. The CDR3 consists of 14 residues. The V end lost 4 bases, the J end lost 2 bases, and 11 bases lay between the germline ends. The chain's CDR3 is CASSWNRVQETQYF. The CDR3 region has the DNA TGTGCCAGCAGCTGGAACAGGGTGCAAGAGACCCAGTACTTC.